Presented here are 7 T cell receptor beta chains from one specimen sequenced in a study of blood T cell repertoires in COVID-19. Sequenced by immunoSEQ multiplex PCR; TCRdb stores in-frame clones only, minus some. Among over 150,000 clones listed, around 80% were seen once. The specimen sequenced was PBMCs or T cells enriched from blood (not recorded which). The source is a woman between 45 and 65 years old who had recovered from COVID-19.

The CDR3 loop is CASSLTGTYSQETQYF. Written as DNA, the CDR3 is TGTGCCAGCAGCTTAACCGGGACATACTCCCAAGAGACCCAGTACTTC. The chain is built from TRBV7-9 and TRBJ2-5; D may be TRBD1 (6 bases). The CDR3 length is 16 residues. V was clipped by 2 bases and J by 1 base, with 14 bases between them. Germline V lookup: CDR1 SEHNR, CDR2 FQNEAQ (reference sequence).

This clone was seen a handful of times. V usage is TRBV7-9 and J usage is TRBJ2-1; 9 positions match TRBD2. The CDR3 spans 14 residues. CDR1 and CDR2 from the germline V gene are SEHNR and FQNEAQ (reference sequence). V was clipped by 8 bases and J by 4 bases; unmatched bases: 6. CDR3 in DNA: TGTGCCAGCGGTCTAGCGGGGCTTTACAATGAGCAGTTCTTC. Its translation is CASGLAGLYNEQFF. Full variable domain (rest looked up from reference TRBV7-9 and TRBJ2-1): DTGVSQNPRHKITKRGQNVTFRCDPISEHNRLYWYRQTLGQGPEFLTYFQNEAQLEKSRLLSDRFSAERPKGSFSTLEIQRTEQGDSAMYLCASGLAGLYNEQFFGPGTRLTVL.

The CDR3 is CASSQDRGLAYEQYF. CDR3 in DNA: TGTGCCAGCAGCCAGGACAGGGGGCTGGCCTACGAGCAGTACTTC. V gene TRBV7-6 combines with J gene TRBJ2-7; 11 bases are shared with TRBD1. J lost 2 bases, V lost 5 bases, and 5 bases had no gene match. CDR1 is SGHVS, CDR2 FNYEAQ, per germline. The CDR3 is 15 amino acids.

The table lists this clone with a few counts. This chain connects TRBV30 to TRBJ1-3, with 7 bases aligning to TRBD1. This CDR3 has 14 amino acids. The V gene end was trimmed by 2 bases and the J gene end by 3 bases; junction bases not matched to a gene: 4. Looked up from germline, CDR1 is GTSNPN and CDR2 is SVGIG (reference sequence). CDR3 amino acids: CAWSPWTGGNTIYF. The DNA of the CDR3 is TGTGCCTGGAGTCCTTGGACAGGTGGAAACACCATATATTTT.

This chain links TRBV28 with TRBJ2-2; TRBD2 matches 7 bases. The CDR3 spans 15 residues. The V gene's germline CDR1 is MDHEN and CDR2 SYDVKM. V dropped 6 bases and J dropped 7; count of bases not matched to a gene: 11. CDR3 nucleotide sequence: TGTGCCAGCAGGGATTTCCAGACTAGCCACGGGGAGCTGTTTTTT. Translation: CASRDFQTSHGELFF.

The chain is built from TRBV19 and TRBJ2-7; 9 positions match TRBD2. Trimming at V came to 5 bases and at J to 5 bases, leaving 10 bases not matched to a gene. Germline CDR1 LNHDA, CDR2 SQIVND (reference sequence). The CDR3 length is 15 residues. The CDR3 DNA reads TGTGCCAGTAGTCCCTCAGCGGGAGGAGTCCACGAGCAGTACTTC. It is translated as CASSPSAGGVHEQYF.

The chain employs TRBV28 and TRBJ1-4, with 11 bases lining up with TRBD1. Losses at the gene ends were 11 bases for V and 9 bases for J; bases not matched to a gene: 14. The CDR3 consists of 15 residues. The germline CDR1 and CDR2 sequences are MDHEN and SYDVKM. The CDR3 loop reads CAGGLGQGAFQKLFF. CDR3 bases: TGTGCCGGGGGACTCGGACAGGGGGCGTTTCAAAAACTGTTTTTT.